The source of this T cell receptor (beta chain) is a study of blood T cell repertoires in COVID-19. Study as a whole: Samples representing acute and convalescent COVID-19 were sourced from the United States, Italy and Spain. The cDNA or gDNA used as material had been derived from T cells, B-cell-depleted T cells, or PBMCs.

The length of the CDR3 is 14 residues. V shed 7 bases, J shed 4 bases, and the junction held 8 bases outside the gene matches. Germline V gives CDR1 MNHEY, CDR2 SMNVEV (reference sequence). How the authors handled the data: Counts of nucleated cells, estimated from reference gene primer amplification, were obtained. Profiling relied on immunoSEQ multiplex PCR, and the TCRdb table lists in-frame clones only, not all of them. That table gives V, J and clone size, and the DNA gave D and trimming. The sample carries tens of thousands of clones, 84% recorded once. J is TRBJ1-2 and V is TRBV27, with 8 bases lining up with TRBD1. The specimen sequenced was peripheral blood. This TCR derives from a man aged 50-60 years with acute or convalescent COVID-19. For the CDR3, the DNA is TGTGCCAGCACAAGAGCAGGGGGCGTCTATGGCTACACCTTC. Residues: CASTRAGGVYGYTF.